This is a list of T cell receptor beta chains from one sample in a study of cytomegalovirus exposure and HLA in healthy donors. Some clones are missing from TCRdb's copy, which holds only in-frame ones; the method was immunoSEQ multiplex PCR. Found here are 150,000 to 200,000 clones, about four fifths of them singletons; the top ten hold 0.35% to 0.45%. Sequenced material: PBMCs. The source of these receptors is a boy aged 2 to 10 in good health and CMV-seronegative. CDR3s include the opening cysteine and the closing phenylalanine or tryptophan. A D gene is named only where the DNA matches it firmly. Only part of the rows carry a size: once, few, many, or a class if the clone is expanded.

d_call j_call cdr3_length clone_size v_call cdr3_aa cdr3_nt
. TRBJ2-7 13 . TRBV5-1 CASSSGTYYEQYF TGCGCCAGCAGCTCCGGGACATACTACGAGCAGTACTTC
TRBD1 TRBJ1-2 14 . TRBV6-5 CASSRTGGIRGYTF TGTGCCAGCAGCCGGACAGGGGGAATAAGAGGCTACACCTTC
TRBD2 TRBJ2-7 14 once TRBV2 CARSGAFISYEQYF TGTGCCAGGAGCGGGGCTTTTATTTCCTACGAGCAGTACTTC
TRBD2 TRBJ2-7 15 few TRBV6-4 CASSQLAGGSYEQYF TGTGCCAGCAGCCAACTAGCGGGAGGGAGCTACGAGCAGTACTTC
. TRBJ1-2 14 . TRBV5-6 CASSQDLGPYGYTF TGTGCCAGCAGCCAAGACCTGGGCCCCTATGGCTACACCTTC
TRBD1 TRBJ2-7 15 . TRBV15 CATSRDVRGLYEQYF TGTGCCACCAGCAGAGACGTCAGGGGGCTCTACGAGCAGTACTTC
TRBD2 TRBJ2-5 15 . TRBV11-1 CASSLGGSYQETQYF TGTGCCAGCAGCTTAGGCGGGAGTTACCAAGAGACCCAGTACTTC
TRBD2 TRBJ2-1 16 . TRBV2 CASSWTGTSGRNEQFF TGTGCCAGCTCTTGGACTGGGACTAGCGGGAGAAATGAGCAGTTCTTC
. TRBJ2-3 12 . TRBV5-1 CASSLDLGGQYF TGCGCCAGCAGCCTTGACCTAGGTGGGCAGTATTTT
TRBD2 TRBJ2-1 20 . TRBV13 CASSREGAGSMVKGYNEQFF TGTGCCAGCAGCCGGGAGGGAGCGGGATCGATGGTAAAAGGCTACAATGAGCAGTTCTTC
TRBD1 TRBJ1-2 15 . TRBV4-2 CASSQLTGGAYGYTF TGTGCCAGCAGCCAACTAACAGGGGGCGCCTATGGCTACACCTTC
TRBD1 TRBJ2-7 15 . TRBV5-6 CASSIYDRAPYEQYF TGTGCCAGCAGCATCTACGACAGGGCCCCCTACGAGCAGTACTTC
TRBD1 TRBJ1-2 13 . TRBV19 CASRTGGNYGYTF TGTGCCAGCCGGACAGGGGGGAACTATGGCTACACCTTC
. TRBJ2-6 15 . TRBV19 CASSMTGSGANVLTF TGTGCCAGTAGTATGACGGGCTCTGGGGCCAACGTCCTGACTTTC
. TRBJ1-1 11 . TRBV28 CVTGVWGEAFF TGTGTTACGGGCGTCTGGGGAGAGGCTTTCTTT
TRBD2 TRBJ2-7 17 . TRBV19 CASSIVISTSGSYEQYF TGTGCCAGTAGTATCGTGATAAGTACTAGCGGGTCCTACGAGCAGTACTTC
TRBD1 TRBJ1-2 16 . TRBV5-6 CASSLPMITGAYGYTF TGTGCCAGCAGCTTGCCCATGATTACAGGGGCCTATGGCTACACCTTC
. TRBJ1-5 14 . TRBV6-5 CASNQGNSNQPQHF TGTGCCAGCAACCAGGGAAACAGCAATCAGCCCCAGCATTTT
. TRBJ2-1 16 . TRBV10-1 CASSESASLPYNEQFF TGCGCCAGCAGTGAGTCGGCTAGCCTTCCCTACAATGAGCAGTTCTTC
. TRBJ1-2 13 . TRBV9 CASSVVQNYGYTF TGTGCCAGCAGCGTTGTTCAGAACTATGGCTACACCTTC
. TRBJ1-2 13 . TRBV6-1 CASSEHIDYGYTF TGTGCCAGCAGTGAACACATCGACTATGGCTACACCTTC
. TRBJ1-2 12 . TRBV29-1 CSVEAGLFGYTF TGCAGCGTTGAAGCGGGACTGTTCGGCTACACCTTC
TRBD1 TRBJ2-7 13 . TRBV7-9 CASREQGANEQYF TGTGCCAGCAGAGAACAGGGGGCCAACGAGCAGTACTTC
TRBD2 TRBJ2-7 14 few TRBV6-1 CATYRTSGGYEQYF TGTGCCACCTATAGGACTAGCGGGGGCTACGAGCAGTACTTC
TRBD1 TRBJ2-7 14 . TRBV30 CAWRTTGGFYEQYF TGTGCCTGGAGAACTACAGGGGGATTCTACGAGCAGTACTTC
. TRBJ2-7 12 . TRBV18 CASSRRTEEQYF TGTGCCAGCTCACGGCGGACAGAAGAGCAGTACTTC
TRBD2 TRBJ2-3 16 . TRBV6-5 CASSYNSGKGTDTQYF TGTGCCAGCAGTTACAATAGCGGGAAAGGCACAGATACGCAGTATTTT
. TRBJ2-3 15 . TRBV6-5 CASTNLAPGTDTQYF TGTGCCAGTACCAATCTAGCCCCTGGCACAGATACGCAGTATTTT
. TRBJ1-2 13 . TRBV14 CASSHRVHYGYTF TGTGCCAGCAGCCACCGGGTCCACTATGGCTACACCTTC
. TRBJ2-5 15 . TRBV4-1 CASSQESRRRETQYF TGCGCCAGCAGCCAAGAATCGAGGAGGAGGGAGACCCAGTACTTC
TRBD1 TRBJ2-1 13 . TRBV6-5 CASTYGQGYEQFF TGTGCCAGCACCTATGGACAGGGCTATGAGCAGTTCTTC
. TRBJ1-2 13 once TRBV5-1 CASSLGGDYGYTF TGCGCCAGCAGCTTAGGAGGGGACTATGGCTACACCTTC
. TRBJ2-1 13 . TRBV11-2 CASSPVSAAEQFF TGTGCCAGCAGCCCCGTATCGGCGGCCGAGCAGTTCTTC
TRBD2 TRBJ2-7 16 . TRBV6-5 CASSYSILAGGYEQYF TGTGCCAGCAGTTACTCGATCCTAGCGGGGGGGTACGAGCAGTACTTC
. TRBJ1-3 15 few TRBV19 CASSMIGISGNTIYF TGTGCCAGTAGTATGATCGGTATCTCTGGAAACACCATATATTTT
. TRBJ2-3 14 . TRBV10-1 CASSESGRERTQYF TGCGCCAGCAGTGAGTCGGGGCGGGAACGTACGCAGTATTTT
TRBD2 TRBJ2-5 17 . TRBV4-2 CASSQGLAGVSRETQYF TGTGCCAGCAGCCAAGGACTAGCGGGAGTGTCTCGAGAGACCCAGTACTTC
. TRBJ1-4 17 . TRBV7-8 CASSPQVGRWGREKLFF TGTGCCAGCAGCCCGCAGGTTGGTCGTTGGGGGCGTGAAAAACTGTTTTTT
. TRBJ2-7 17 . TRBV5-1 CASSPNSIWQQTYEQYF TGCGCCAGCAGCCCGAACAGCATCTGGCAGCAGACCTACGAGCAGTACTTC
. TRBJ1-3 12 . TRBV6-6 CASSHPDYPLYF TGTGCCAGCAGTCACCCGGACTACCCCCTATATTTT
TRBD2 TRBJ2-7 13 . TRBV30 CAWSSGRAYEQYF TGTGCCTGGAGTAGCGGGAGGGCCTACGAGCAGTACTTC
. TRBJ2-7 15 . TRBV6-1 CASWSKWLGSYEQYF TGTGCCAGCTGGAGTAAGTGGTTAGGCTCCTACGAGCAGTACTTC
. TRBJ1-2 13 . TRBV6-5 CATRQSGDGGYTF TGTGCCACCCGACAGTCGGGGGATGGTGGCTACACCTTC
. TRBJ2-7 15 . TRBV19 CASSMHSPSSYEQYF TGTGCCAGTAGTATGCACTCCCCAAGCTCCTACGAGCAGTACTTC
. TRBJ2-5 16 . TRBV4-1 CASSLGDGFLQETQYF TGCGCCAGCAGCCTAGGAGACGGATTCCTCCAAGAGACCCAGTACTTC
TRBD2 TRBJ2-7 14 . TRBV5-1 CASSLRLAGYEQYF TGCGCCAGCAGCTTGCGCCTAGCGGGCTACGAGCAGTACTTC
TRBD2 TRBJ2-2 16 . TRBV2 CASSVEGGFNTGELFF TGTGCCAGCAGTGTAGAGGGAGGGTTCAACACCGGGGAGCTGTTTTTT
. TRBJ1-4 11 . TRBV10-3 CAIPLAEKLFF TGTGCCATCCCCCTTGCGGAAAAACTGTTTTTT
. TRBJ2-7 15 . TRBV6-4 CASSDSNRVAYEQYF TGTGCCAGCAGTGACTCGAACAGGGTCGCCTACGAGCAGTACTTC
. TRBJ2-5 13 . TRBV5-4 CASSLDPGQTQYF TGTGCCAGCAGCTTGGATCCAGGGCAGACCCAGTACTTC
TRBD1 TRBJ2-7 15 . TRBV30 CAWSEGQTYSYEQYF TGTGCCTGGAGTGAGGGACAGACTTACTCCTACGAGCAGTACTTC
TRBD2 TRBJ2-7 14 . TRBV29-1 CSVGGLAGVAEQYF TGCAGCGTTGGTGGTTTAGCGGGAGTTGCCGAGCAGTACTTC
TRBD2 TRBJ2-1 17 . TRBV11-1 CASSPVSKTSRGNEQFF TGTGCCAGCAGCCCAGTCTCCAAGACTAGCCGGGGCAATGAGCAGTTCTTC
. TRBJ1-4 16 few TRBV6-1 CASSEHFGGINEKLFF TGTGCCAGCAGTGAACATTTTGGGGGGATAAACGAAAAACTGTTTTTT